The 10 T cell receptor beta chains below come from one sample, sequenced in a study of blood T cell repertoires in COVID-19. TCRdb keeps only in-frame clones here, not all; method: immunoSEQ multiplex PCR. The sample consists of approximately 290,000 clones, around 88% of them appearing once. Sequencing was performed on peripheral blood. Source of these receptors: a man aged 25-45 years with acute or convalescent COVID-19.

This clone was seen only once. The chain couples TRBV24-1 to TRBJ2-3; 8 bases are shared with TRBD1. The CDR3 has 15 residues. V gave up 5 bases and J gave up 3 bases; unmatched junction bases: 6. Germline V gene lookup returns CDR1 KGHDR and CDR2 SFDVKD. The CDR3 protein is CATSAGTGGTDTQYF. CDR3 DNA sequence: TGTGCCACCAGTGCTGGGACAGGAGGGACAGATACGCAGTATTTT.

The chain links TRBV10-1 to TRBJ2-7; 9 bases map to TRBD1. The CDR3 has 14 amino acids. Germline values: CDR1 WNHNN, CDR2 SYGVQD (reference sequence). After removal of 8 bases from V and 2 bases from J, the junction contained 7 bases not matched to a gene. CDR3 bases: TGCGCCAGCCAAGCGGGACAGGGCCCCTACGAGCAGTACTTC. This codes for CASQAGQGPYEQYF.

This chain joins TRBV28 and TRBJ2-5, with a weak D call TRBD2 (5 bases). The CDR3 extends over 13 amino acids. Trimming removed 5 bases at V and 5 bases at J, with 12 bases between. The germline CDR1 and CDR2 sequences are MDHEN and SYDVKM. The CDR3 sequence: CASSLPSGETQYF. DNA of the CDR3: TGTGCCAGCAGTCTCCCCTCGGGGGAGACCCAGTACTTC.

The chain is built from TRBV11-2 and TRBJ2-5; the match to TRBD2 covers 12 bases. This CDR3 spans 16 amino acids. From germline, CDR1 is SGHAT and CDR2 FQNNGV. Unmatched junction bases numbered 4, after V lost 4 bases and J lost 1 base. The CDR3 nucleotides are TGTGCCAGCAGCTCCGGACTAGCGGGACCCCAAGAGACCCAGTACTTC. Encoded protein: CASSSGLAGPQETQYF. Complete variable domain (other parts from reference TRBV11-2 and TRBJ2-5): EAGVAQSPRYKIIEKRQSVAFWCNPISGHATLYWYQQILGQGPKLLIQFQNNGVVDDSQLPKDRFSAERLKGVDSTLKIQPAKLEDSAVYLCASSSGLAGPQETQYFGPGTRLLVL.

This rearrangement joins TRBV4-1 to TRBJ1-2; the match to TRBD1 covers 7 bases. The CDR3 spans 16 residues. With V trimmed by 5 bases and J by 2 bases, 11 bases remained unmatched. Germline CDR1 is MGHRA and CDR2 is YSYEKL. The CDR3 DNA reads TGCGCCAGCAGCAAAGCGGCCGGGACAGTAAACTATGGCTACACCTTC. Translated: CASSKAAGTVNYGYTF.

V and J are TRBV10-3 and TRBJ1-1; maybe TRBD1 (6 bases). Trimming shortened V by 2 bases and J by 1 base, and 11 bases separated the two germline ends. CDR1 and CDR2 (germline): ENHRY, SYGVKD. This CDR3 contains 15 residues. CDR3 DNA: TGTGCCATCAGTGAGGCGGGGGCGCAGAACACTGAAGCTTTCTTT. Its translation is CAISEAGAQNTEAFF.

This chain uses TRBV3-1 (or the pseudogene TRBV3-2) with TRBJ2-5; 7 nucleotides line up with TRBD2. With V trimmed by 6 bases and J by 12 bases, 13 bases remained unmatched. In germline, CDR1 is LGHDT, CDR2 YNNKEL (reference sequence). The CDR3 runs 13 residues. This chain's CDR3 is CASRSTPRTREYF. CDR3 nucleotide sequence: TGTGCCAGCAGATCCACCCCCCGGACTAGGGAGTACTTC.

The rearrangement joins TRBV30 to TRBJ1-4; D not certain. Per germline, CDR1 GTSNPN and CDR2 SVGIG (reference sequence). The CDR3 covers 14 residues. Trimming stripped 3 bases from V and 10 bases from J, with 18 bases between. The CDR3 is CAWSGVWSIGKLFF. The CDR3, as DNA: TGTGCCTGGAGCGGGGTCTGGTCTATCGGAAAACTGTTTTTT.

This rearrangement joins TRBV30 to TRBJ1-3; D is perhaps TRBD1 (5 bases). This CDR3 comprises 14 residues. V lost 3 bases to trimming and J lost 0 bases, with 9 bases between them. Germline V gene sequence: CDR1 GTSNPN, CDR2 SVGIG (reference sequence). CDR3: CAWSATVSGNTIYF. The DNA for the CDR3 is TGTGCCTGGAGCGCGACAGTCTCTGGAAACACCATATATTTT.

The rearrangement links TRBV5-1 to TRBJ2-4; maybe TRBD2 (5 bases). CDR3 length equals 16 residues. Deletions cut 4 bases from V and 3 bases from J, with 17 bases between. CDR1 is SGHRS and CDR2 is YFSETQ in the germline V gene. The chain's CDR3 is CASSPLPGVYKNIQYF. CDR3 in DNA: TGCGCCAGCAGCCCCCTCCCCGGGGTTTACAAAAACATTCAGTACTTC.